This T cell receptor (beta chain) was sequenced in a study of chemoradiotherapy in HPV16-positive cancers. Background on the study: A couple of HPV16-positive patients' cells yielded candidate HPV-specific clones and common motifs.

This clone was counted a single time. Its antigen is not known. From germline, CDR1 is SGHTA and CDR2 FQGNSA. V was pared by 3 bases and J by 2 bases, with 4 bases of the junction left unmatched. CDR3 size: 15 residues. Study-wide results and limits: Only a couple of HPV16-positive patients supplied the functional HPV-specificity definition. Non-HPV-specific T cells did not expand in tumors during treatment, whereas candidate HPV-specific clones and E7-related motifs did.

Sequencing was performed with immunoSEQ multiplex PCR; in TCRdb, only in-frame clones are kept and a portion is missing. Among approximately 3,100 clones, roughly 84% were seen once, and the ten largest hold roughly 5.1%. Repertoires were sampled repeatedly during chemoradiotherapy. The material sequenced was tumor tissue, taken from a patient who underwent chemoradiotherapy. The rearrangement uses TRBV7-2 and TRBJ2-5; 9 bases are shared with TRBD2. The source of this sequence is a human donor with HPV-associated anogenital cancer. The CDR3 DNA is TGTGCCAGCAGCTTCAATAGCGGGGGTCAAGAGACCCAGTACTTC. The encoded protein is CASSFNSGGQETQYF.